What follows describes a single T cell receptor beta chain. This CDR3 is 16 amino acids long. The trim removed 4 bases at V and 2 bases at J, leaving 6 bases unmatched. CDR1 and CDR2 (germline): LGHDT, YNNKEL (reference sequence). This sample was included in a study of blood T cell repertoires in COVID-19. The method was immunoSEQ multiplex PCR; TCRdb's version includes in-frame clones alone and lacks a portion of them. The sample yields some 380,000 clones, roughly 80% seen once. The TCR originated in a human donor with acute or convalescent COVID-19. The donor label of this sample is uncertain. The chain recombines TRBV3-1 (or the pseudogene TRBV3-2) with TRBJ1-3; 9 nucleotides line up with TRBD1. Sequenced sample: peripheral blood. The CDR3 nucleotides are TGTGCCAGCAGCCCCGGACAGGGGACAACTGGAAACACCATATATTTT. Translated, it gives CASSPGQGTTGNTIYF.